This is a list of T cell receptor beta chains from one sample in a study of shared clonotypes between healthy human individuals. The repertoire was sequenced with immunoSEQ multiplex PCR; TCRdb's copy has only in-frame clones and lacks some. The profile shows about 600,000 clones, about 96% of them singletons. Sequencing input: naive CD4+ T cells sorted from blood. The receptor set was obtained from a woman younger than 45 in good health. The CDR3 runs from the conserved cysteine through the conserved F or W. D genes are given only for firm matches. Clone size appears in some rows only: once, few, many, or a class for an expanded clone.

V	D	size	J	CDR3	DNA
TRBV18	NA	NA	TRBJ2-7	CASSLERAHEQYF	TGTGCCAGCTCCCTGGAGAGGGCCCACGAGCAGTACTTC
TRBV12-5	TRBD2	NA	TRBJ2-5	CASGLSRTSGSPETQYF	TGTGCTAGTGGTTTATCTCGGACTAGCGGGAGCCCAGAGACCCAGTACTTC
TRBV28	NA	NA	TRBJ2-7	CASSGPPATYEQYF	TGTGCCAGCAGTGGGCCACCCGCAACCTACGAGCAGTACTTC
TRBV2	NA	NA	TRBJ1-5	CASSGHSGEPQHF	TGTGCCAGCAGTGGACACTCCGGCGAGCCCCAGCATTTT
TRBV27	TRBD2	NA	TRBJ2-7	CASSFAAGGIYEQYF	TGTGCCAGCAGTTTTGCGGCGGGAGGGATCTACGAGCAGTACTTC
TRBV7-3	NA	NA	TRBJ1-5	CASSYNRNYQPQHF	TGTGCCAGCAGCTATAACAGGAATTATCAGCCCCAGCATTTT
TRBV10-3	TRBD2	NA	TRBJ2-3	CAISGGGSLGTDTQYF	TGTGCCATCAGTGGTGGCGGGAGTCTGGGCACAGATACGCAGTATTTT
TRBV11-2	NA	NA	TRBJ2-3	CASSTMSRDTQYF	TGTGCCAGCAGCACCATGTCCCGAGATACGCAGTATTTT
TRBV10-1	NA	NA	TRBJ2-7	CASSESGTYEQYF	TGCGCCAGCAGTGAGTCAGGGACCTACGAGCAGTACTTC
TRBV28	NA	NA	TRBJ1-2	CASSPRALRQRNYGYTF	TGTGCCAGCAGTCCGCGGGCCTTAAGGCAAAGAAACTATGGCTACACCTTC
TRBV9	TRBD2	once	TRBJ2-3	CASSATSGKADTQYF	TGTGCCAGCAGCGCCACTAGCGGGAAAGCAGATACGCAGTATTTT
TRBV11-2	TRBD2	NA	TRBJ2-2	CASSLGLIAGGPTTGELFF	TGTGCCAGCAGCTTAGGGTTGATAGCGGGAGGGCCGACCACCGGGGAGCTGTTTTTT
TRBV28	NA	NA	TRBJ1-1	CASSLGAAGNTEAFF	TGTGCCAGCAGCCTGGGTGCGGCCGGGAACACTGAAGCTTTCTTT
TRBV11-3	TRBD1	NA	TRBJ2-1	CASSHGQGAYNEQFF	TGTGCCAGCAGCCACGGACAGGGGGCCTACAATGAGCAGTTCTTC
TRBV6-1	NA	NA	TRBJ2-2	CASRPPNTGELFF	TGTGCCAGCAGGCCCCCGAACACCGGGGAGCTGTTTTTT
TRBV28	NA	NA	TRBJ1-4	CASSLPGRPNEKLFF	TGTGCCAGCAGTTTACCGGGCAGGCCGAATGAAAAACTGTTTTTT
TRBV7-9	NA	NA	TRBJ2-2	CAIHTGELFF	TGTGCCATTCATACCGGGGAGCTGTTTTTT
TRBV11-1	TRBD1	NA	TRBJ2-1	CASSLEDRGYNEQFF	TGTGCCAGCAGCTTAGAGGACAGGGGATACAATGAGCAGTTCTTC
TRBV28	TRBD1	once	TRBJ1-3	CASSLWTGPGNTIYF	TGTGCCAGCAGTTTATGGACAGGGCCCGGAAACACCATATATTTT
TRBV6-7	TRBD1	once	TRBJ1-1	CASSYSNGTGKTFTEAFF	TGTGCCAGCAGTTACTCGAACGGGACAGGGAAAACCTTCACTGAAGCTTTCTTT
TRBV18	NA	NA	TRBJ2-5	CASSPPTGYRETQYF	TGTGCCAGCTCACCACCGACAGGTTATCGAGAGACCCAGTACTTC
TRBV11-2	NA	NA	TRBJ2-7	CASSFSGESYEQYF	TGTGCCAGCAGCTTCTCGGGGGAGTCCTACGAGCAGTACTTC
TRBV7-2	TRBD2	NA	TRBJ2-3	CASSLPLAGATDTQYF	TGTGCCAGCAGCCTTCCTCTAGCGGGAGCCACAGATACGCAGTATTTT
TRBV7-7	NA	NA	TRBJ2-1	CASSFTEAGSDNEQFF	TGTGCCAGCAGCTTTACCGAGGCAGGGTCCGACAATGAGCAGTTCTTC
TRBV28	NA	NA	TRBJ2-5	CASSLDRGLTQYF	TGTGCCAGCAGTTTAGACCGGGGGCTGACCCAGTACTTC